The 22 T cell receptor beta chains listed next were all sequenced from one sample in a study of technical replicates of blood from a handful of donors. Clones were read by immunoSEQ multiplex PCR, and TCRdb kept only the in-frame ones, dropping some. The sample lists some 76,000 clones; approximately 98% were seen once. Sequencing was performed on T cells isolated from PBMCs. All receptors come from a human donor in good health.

In nucleotides, the CDR3 is TGCGCCAGCAGCTTGGCGGGAGTTGGCACCGGGGAGCTGTTTTTT. Translating it yields CASSLAGVGTGELFF. The rearrangement uses TRBV5-1 and TRBJ2-2; a weak D match, TRBD2 (6 bases). V lost 0 bases, J lost 4 bases, and 10 bases lay in between. The CDR3 has 15 residues. Germline values: CDR1 SGHRS, CDR2 YFSETQ.

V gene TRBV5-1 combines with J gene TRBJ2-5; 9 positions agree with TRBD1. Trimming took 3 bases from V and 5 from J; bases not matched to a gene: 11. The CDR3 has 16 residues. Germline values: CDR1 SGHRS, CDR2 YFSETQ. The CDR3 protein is CASSYLRGQGGETQYF. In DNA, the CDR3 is TGCGCCAGCAGCTACCTCCGGGGACAGGGAGGGGAGACCCAGTACTTC.

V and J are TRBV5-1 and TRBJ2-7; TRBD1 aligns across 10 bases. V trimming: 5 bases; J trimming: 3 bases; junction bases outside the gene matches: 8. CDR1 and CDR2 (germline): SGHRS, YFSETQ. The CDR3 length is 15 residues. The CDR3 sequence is CASRRLGQGVYEQYF. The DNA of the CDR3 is TGCGCCAGCAGGCGTCTAGGACAGGGGGTCTACGAGCAGTACTTC.

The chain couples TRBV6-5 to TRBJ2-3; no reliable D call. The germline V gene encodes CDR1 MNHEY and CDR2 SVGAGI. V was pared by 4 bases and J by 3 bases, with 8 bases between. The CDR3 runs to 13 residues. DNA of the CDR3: TGTGCCAGCAGTTTCGCCAGGACAGATACGCAGTATTTT. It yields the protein CASSFARTDTQYF.

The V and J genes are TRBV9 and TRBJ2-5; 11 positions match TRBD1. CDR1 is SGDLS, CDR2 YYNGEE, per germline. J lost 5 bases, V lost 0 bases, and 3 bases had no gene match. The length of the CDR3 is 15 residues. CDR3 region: CASSVGTGGLETQYF. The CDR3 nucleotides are TGTGCCAGCAGCGTAGGGACAGGGGGCCTGGAGACCCAGTACTTC.

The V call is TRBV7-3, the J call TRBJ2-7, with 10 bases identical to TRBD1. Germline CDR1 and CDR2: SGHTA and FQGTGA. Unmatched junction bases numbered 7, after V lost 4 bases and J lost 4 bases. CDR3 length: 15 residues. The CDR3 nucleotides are TGTGCCAGCAGCTCTCCCGGGACAGGGGTATACGAGCAGTACTTC. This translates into CASSSPGTGVYEQYF. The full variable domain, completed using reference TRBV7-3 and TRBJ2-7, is GAGVSQTPSNKVTEKGKYVELRCDPISGHTALYWYRQSLGQGPEFLIYFQGTGAADDSGLPNDRFFAVRPEGSVSTLKIQRTERGDSAVYLCASSSPGTGVYEQYFGPGTRLTVT.

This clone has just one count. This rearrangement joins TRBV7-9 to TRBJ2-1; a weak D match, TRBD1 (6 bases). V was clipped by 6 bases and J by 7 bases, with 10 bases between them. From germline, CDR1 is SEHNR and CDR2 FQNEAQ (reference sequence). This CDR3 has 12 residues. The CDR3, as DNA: TGTGCCAGCAGAAAACAGGGAAATGAGCAGTTCTTC. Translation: CASRKQGNEQFF.

The CDR3 sequence is CSVLTLGTNTGELFF. The CDR3 coding sequence is TGCAGCGTTTTAACTCTCGGGACTAACACCGGGGAGCTGTTTTTT. The V and J genes are TRBV29-1 and TRBJ2-2; D may be TRBD2 (6 bases). Germline lookup yields CDR1 SQVTM and CDR2 ANQGSEA. The ends were cut back, 5 bases at V and 2 bases at J, with 15 bases in the middle. This CDR3 contains 15 residues.

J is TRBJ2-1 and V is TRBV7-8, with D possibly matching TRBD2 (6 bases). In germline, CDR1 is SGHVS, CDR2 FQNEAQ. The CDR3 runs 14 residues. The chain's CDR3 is CVIFRAGPGDEQFF. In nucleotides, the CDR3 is TGTGTAATTTTTAGAGCGGGTCCAGGCGATGAGCAGTTCTTC.

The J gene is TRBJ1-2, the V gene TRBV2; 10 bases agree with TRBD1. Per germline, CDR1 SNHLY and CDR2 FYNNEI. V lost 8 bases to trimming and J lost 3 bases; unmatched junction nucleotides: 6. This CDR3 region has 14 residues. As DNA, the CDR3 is TGTGCCAGCGGAGACAGGGGGCGCGACTATGGCTACACCTTC. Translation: CASGDRGRDYGYTF. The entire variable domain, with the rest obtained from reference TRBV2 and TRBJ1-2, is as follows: EPEVTQTPSHQVTQMGQEVILRCVPISNHLYFYWYRQILGQKVEFLVSFYNNEISEKSEIFDDQFSVERPDGSNFTLKIRSTKLEDSAMYFCASGDRGRDYGYTFGSGTRLTVV.

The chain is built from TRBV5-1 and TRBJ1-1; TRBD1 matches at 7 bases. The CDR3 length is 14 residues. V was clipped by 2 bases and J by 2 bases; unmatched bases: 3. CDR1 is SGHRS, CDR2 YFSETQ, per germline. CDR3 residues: CASSLYRGNTEAFF. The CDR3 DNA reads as TGCGCCAGCAGCTTATACAGGGGCAACACTGAAGCTTTCTTT.

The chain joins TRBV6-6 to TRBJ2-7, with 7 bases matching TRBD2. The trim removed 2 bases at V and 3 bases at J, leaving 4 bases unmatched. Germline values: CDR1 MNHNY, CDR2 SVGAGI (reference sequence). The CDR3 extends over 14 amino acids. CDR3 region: CASSYGWGGYEQYF. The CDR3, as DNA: TGTGCCAGCAGTTACGGTTGGGGGGGCTACGAGCAGTACTTC.

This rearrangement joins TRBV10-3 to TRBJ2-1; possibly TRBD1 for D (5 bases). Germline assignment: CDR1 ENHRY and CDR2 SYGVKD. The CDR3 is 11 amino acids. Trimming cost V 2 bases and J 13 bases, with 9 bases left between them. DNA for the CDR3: TGTGCCATCAGTGAGGACAGTAGTCAGTTCTTC. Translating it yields CAISEDSSQFF.

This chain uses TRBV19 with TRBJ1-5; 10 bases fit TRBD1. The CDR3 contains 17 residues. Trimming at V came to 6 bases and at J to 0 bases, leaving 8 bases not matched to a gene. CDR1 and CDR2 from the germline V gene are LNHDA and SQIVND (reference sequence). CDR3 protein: CASRRRDRGYSNQPQHF. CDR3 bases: TGTGCCAGTAGAAGGCGGGACAGGGGTTATAGCAATCAGCCCCAGCATTTT.

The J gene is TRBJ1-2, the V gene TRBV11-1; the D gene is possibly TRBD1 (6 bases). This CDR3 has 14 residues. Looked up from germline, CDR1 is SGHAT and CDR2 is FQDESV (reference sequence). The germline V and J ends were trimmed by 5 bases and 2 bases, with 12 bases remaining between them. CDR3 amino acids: CASSAGTSNYGYTF. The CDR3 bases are TGTGCCAGCAGCGCCGGGACAAGCAACTATGGCTACACCTTC. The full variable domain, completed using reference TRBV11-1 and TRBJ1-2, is EAEVAQSPRYKITEKSQAVAFWCDPISGHATLYWYRQILGQGPELLVQFQDESVVDDSQLPKDRFSAERLKGVDSTLKIQPAELGDSAMYLCASSAGTSNYGYTFGSGTRLTVV.

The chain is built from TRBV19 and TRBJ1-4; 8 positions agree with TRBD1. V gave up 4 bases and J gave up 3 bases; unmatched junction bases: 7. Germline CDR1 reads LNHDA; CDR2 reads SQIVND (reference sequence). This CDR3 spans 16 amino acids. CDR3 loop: CASSRTGLVANEKLFF. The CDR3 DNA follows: TGTGCCAGTAGTAGGACAGGGCTTGTAGCTAATGAAAAACTGTTTTTT.

CDR3 DNA: TGTGCCAGCAGCTACCTGGGAGGCTCGACCTACAATGAGCAGTTCTTC. This translates into CASSYLGGSTYNEQFF. This chain joins TRBV7-3 and TRBJ2-1, with a tentative D call TRBD2 (6 bases). The CDR3 sequence is 16 residues long. Germline V gene sequence: CDR1 SGHTA, CDR2 FQGTGA. Trimming cost V 4 bases and J 2 bases, with 15 bases left between them. The variable domain in full, with the rest retrieved from reference TRBV7-3 and TRBJ2-1, is GAGVSQTPSNKVTEKGKYVELRCDPISGHTALYWYRQSLGQGPEFLIYFQGTGAADDSGLPNDRFFAVRPEGSVSTLKIQRTERGDSAVYLCASSYLGGSTYNEQFFGPGTRLTVL.

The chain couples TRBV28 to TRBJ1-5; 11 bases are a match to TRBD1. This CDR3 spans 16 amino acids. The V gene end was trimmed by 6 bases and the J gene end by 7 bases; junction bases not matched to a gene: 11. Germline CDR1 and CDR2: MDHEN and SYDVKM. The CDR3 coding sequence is TGTGCCAGCAGCCCCCGGGGACAGGGGGGACGGCAGCCCCAGCATTTT. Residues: CASSPRGQGGRQPQHF.

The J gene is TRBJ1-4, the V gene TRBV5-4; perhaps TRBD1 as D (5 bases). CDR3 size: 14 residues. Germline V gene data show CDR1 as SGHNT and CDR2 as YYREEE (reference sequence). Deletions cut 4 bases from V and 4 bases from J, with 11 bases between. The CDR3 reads CASSERTLNEKLFF. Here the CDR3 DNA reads TGTGCCAGCAGCGAACGGACACTTAATGAAAAACTGTTTTTT.

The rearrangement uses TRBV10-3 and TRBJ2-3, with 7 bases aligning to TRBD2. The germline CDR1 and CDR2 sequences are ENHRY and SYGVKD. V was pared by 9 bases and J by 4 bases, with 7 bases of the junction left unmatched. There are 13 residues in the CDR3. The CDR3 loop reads CAIRSGTADTQYF. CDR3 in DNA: TGTGCCATAAGAAGCGGGACGGCAGATACGCAGTATTTT.

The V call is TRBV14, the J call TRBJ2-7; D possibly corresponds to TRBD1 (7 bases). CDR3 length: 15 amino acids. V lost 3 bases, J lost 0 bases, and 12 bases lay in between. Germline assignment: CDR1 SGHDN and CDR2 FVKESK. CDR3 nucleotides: TGTGCCAGCAGCCACGGCGGGACAGTCTCCTACGAGCAGTACTTC. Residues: CASSHGGTVSYEQYF.

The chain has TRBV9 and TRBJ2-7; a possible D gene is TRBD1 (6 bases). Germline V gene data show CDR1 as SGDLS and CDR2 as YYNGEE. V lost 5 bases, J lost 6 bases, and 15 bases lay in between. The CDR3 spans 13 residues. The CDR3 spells CASSSTGLGEQYF. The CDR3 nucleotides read TGTGCCAGCAGTTCTACAGGGTTAGGCGAGCAGTACTTC.